The 27 T cell receptor beta chains below were found in one sample sequenced in a study of blood T cell repertoires in COVID-19 (dated by TCRdb to the early 2020s). Preparation of the library involved the immunoSEQ multiplex PCR assay. This is the immuneACCESS table as TCRdb keeps it, with only in-frame sequences that have V and J called. A part of the clones is gone; compared with another copy, unresolved V genes explain less than half, and the rest is unexplained. The sample records 200,000 to 250,000 clones, around 80% of which are singletons. The top ten clonotypes cover around 5.8% of the sample. Sequencing was carried out using peripheral blood. Receptors were obtained from a woman in her 70s with acute or convalescent COVID-19.

V usage is TRBV19 and J usage is TRBJ2-2; D uncertain. V dropped 3 bases and J dropped 8 bases, with 7 bases sitting between them. Germline V gene sequence: CDR1 LNHDA, CDR2 SQIVND (reference sequence). The CDR3 is 12 amino acids. The CDR3 nucleotides are TGTGCCAGTAGTATCCCGACAGGGGAGCTGTTTTTT. Translated, it gives CASSIPTGELFF.

The chain carries TRBV27 and TRBJ2-3; 11 nucleotides agree with TRBD2. The V gene's germline CDR1 is MNHEY and CDR2 SMNVEV (reference sequence). The CDR3 is 16 amino acids. V lost 5 bases to trimming and J lost 6 bases; unmatched junction nucleotides: 10. The CDR3: CASSTIAGGEGDTQYF. DNA of the CDR3: TGTGCCAGCAGTACGATAGCGGGAGGGGAGGGGGATACGCAGTATTTT.

The CDR3 coding sequence is TGTGCCACCAGCAGAGATATCTATCTAGGGGCCGGGGAGCTGTTTTTT. It codes for CATSRDIYLGAGELFF. The chain is built from TRBV15 and TRBJ2-2, with D maybe TRBD1 (5 bases). CDR1 LNHNV and CDR2 YYDKDF come from the germline V gene (reference sequence). This CDR3 spans 16 amino acids. V lost 0 bases and J 6 bases, leaving 14 bases between the germline ends.

Remarks on this clone: At the DNA level, this CDR3 is encoded by other sequences in the same sample as well. V usage is TRBV10-3 and J usage is TRBJ1-5, with 7 bases aligning to TRBD1. Germline CDR1 ENHRY, CDR2 SYGVKD. CDR3 length: 13 amino acids. V was pared by 4 bases and J by 5 bases, with 2 bases of the junction left unmatched. CDR3 nucleotide sequence: TGTGCCATCAGTGGAACAGGGGATCAGCCCCAGCATTTT. It specifies CAISGTGDQPQHF.

The V gene is TRBV30, the J gene TRBJ2-7; no clear D gene. Germline lookup yields CDR1 GTSNPN and CDR2 SVGIG (reference sequence). V lost 0 bases and J lost 4, with 4 bases in between. The CDR3 has 11 residues. CDR3 protein: CAWSVLYEQYF. CDR3 sequence (DNA): TGTGCCTGGAGTGTACTATACGAGCAGTACTTC.

This clone was observed once. This chain joins TRBV4-1 and TRBJ2-1, with D perhaps TRBD2 (5 bases). Germline V lookup: CDR1 MGHRA, CDR2 YSYEKL. Trimming pared 0 bases from V and 9 bases from J, leaving 9 bases between. The CDR3 is made up of 13 amino acids. The CDR3 region is CASSQDLAGEQFF. The CDR3 coding sequence is TGCGCCAGCAGCCAAGATCTAGCTGGTGAGCAGTTCTTC.

This sequence joins TRBV6-5 and TRBJ2-7; 8 bases align to TRBD2. With 6 bases clipped from V and 3 bases from J, the junction kept 7 bases outside the gene matches. The CDR3 totals 14 residues. The V gene's germline CDR1 is MNHEY and CDR2 SVGAGI. The CDR3 coding sequence is TGTGCCAGCAGGAGCGGGAGTGAGAGCTACGAGCAGTACTTC. The encoded protein is CASRSGSESYEQYF.

This rearrangement joins TRBV28 to TRBJ2-7; TRBD1 matches at 8 bases. This CDR3 is 13 amino acids long. Germline values: CDR1 MDHEN, CDR2 SYDVKM. V gave up 9 bases and J gave up 5 bases; unmatched junction bases: 9. CDR3 region: CASFDRGSDEQYF. DNA of the CDR3: TGTGCCAGTTTTGACAGGGGAAGCGACGAGCAGTACTTC.

This clone appeared a few times. The rearrangement joins TRBV7-9 to TRBJ1-4, with a weak D call TRBD1 (5 bases). V was clipped by 5 bases and J by 7 bases, with 17 bases between them. Germline V CDR1 and CDR2: SEHNR, FQNEAQ (reference sequence). The CDR3 consists of 15 residues. The CDR3 region is CASSARTPELEKLFF. The CDR3 bases are TGTGCCAGCAGCGCGCGGACACCGGAACTTGAAAAACTGTTTTTT. Complete variable domain (other parts from reference TRBV7-9 and TRBJ1-4): DTGVSQNPRHKITKRGQNVTFRCDPISEHNRLYWYRQTLGQGPEFLTYFQNEAQLEKSRLLSDRFSAERPKGSFSTLEIQRTEQGDSAMYLCASSARTPELEKLFFGSGTQLSVL.

The chain uses TRBV10-3 and TRBJ2-3; the match to TRBD1 covers 9 bases. Per germline, CDR1 ENHRY and CDR2 SYGVKD. With V trimmed by 0 bases and J by 4 bases, 5 bases remained unmatched. The length of the CDR3 is 16 residues. Here the CDR3 DNA reads TGTGCCATCAGTGAGTCTAGGACAGGGGTGGCAGATACGCAGTATTTT. Encoded protein: CAISESRTGVADTQYF.

This clone was picked up one time. The chain links TRBV10-3 to TRBJ1-1; tentatively, D is TRBD1 (5 bases). The ends were cut back, 5 bases at V and 5 bases at J, with 18 bases in the middle. The CDR3 is made up of 15 amino acids. CDR1 ENHRY and CDR2 SYGVKD come from the germline V gene. The CDR3 region has the DNA TGTGCCATCAGTCCGCGAGGCAGGGTAGGAACTGAAGCTTTCTTT. Protein: CAISPRGRVGTEAFF.

The J gene is TRBJ1-2, the V gene TRBV7-9; D may be TRBD1 (5 bases). Between the trimmed V and J ends, which lost 7 bases and 3 bases, there was a span of 15 bases. In germline, CDR1 is SEHNR, CDR2 FQNEAQ (reference sequence). The CDR3 spans 14 residues. The CDR3 loop reads CASTVVRGDYGYTF. CDR3 nucleotide sequence: TGTGCCAGCACCGTCGTTCGGGGGGACTATGGCTACACCTTC.

The V call is TRBV6-5, the J call TRBJ1-1, with TRBD1 matching 9 bases. The CDR3 length is 13 residues. The germline gives CDR1 MNHEY, CDR2 SVGAGI. V shed 6 bases and J 3 bases; nucleotides not matched to a gene: 2. The CDR3 DNA is TGTGCCAGCAGAAGGACAGGGGACACTGAAGCTTTCTTT. Protein product: CASRRTGDTEAFF.

Here the CDR3 DNA reads TGTGCCACCAGGAAAGTGGGCGAGGAGACCCAGTACTTC. Translating it yields CATRKVGEETQYF. The chain carries TRBV15 and TRBJ2-5, with D unresolved. Deletions cut 6 bases from V and 5 bases from J, with 13 bases between. Germline CDR1 and CDR2: LNHNV and YYDKDF (reference sequence). The CDR3 covers 13 residues.

This chain joins TRBV5-6 and TRBJ1-3; TRBD1 matches at 7 bases. Germline V gene data show CDR1 as SGHDT and CDR2 as YYEEEE. Trimming took 2 bases from V and 0 from J; bases not matched to a gene: 5. The length of the CDR3 is 16 residues. CDR3 sequence: CASSLFRGNSGNTIYF. CDR3 sequence (DNA): TGTGCCAGCAGCTTATTCAGGGGGAACTCTGGAAACACCATATATTTT.

The J gene is TRBJ2-1, the V gene TRBV5-1, with a possible D match to TRBD2 (6 bases). The germline CDR1 and CDR2 sequences are SGHRS and YFSETQ. Trimming took off 0 bases at V and 5 bases at J, with 15 bases between the two ends. This CDR3 comprises 16 residues. In DNA, the CDR3 is TGCGCCAGCAGCTTGGAGGGACTGAGAGAACACAATGAGCAGTTCTTC. It encodes CASSLEGLREHNEQFF.

V gene TRBV19 combines with J gene TRBJ2-1; TRBD2 agrees at 8 bases. The CDR3 runs to 16 residues. Germline trimming cut 3 bases from V and 2 bases from J; bases unmatched to any gene: 6. Germline V CDR1 and CDR2: LNHDA, SQIVND (reference sequence). CDR3 bases: TGTGCCAGTAGTATCTGGCGGGAGGCCCCCTACAATGAGCAGTTCTTC. It translates to CASSIWREAPYNEQFF.

This clone was picked up a small number of times. The chain recombines TRBV10-2 with TRBJ2-1; 10 bases are a match to TRBD2. The CDR3 contains 16 residues. Trimming took 2 bases from V and 5 from J; bases not matched to a gene: 6. Germline V lookup: CDR1 WSHSY, CDR2 SAAADI. CDR3 bases: TGCGCCAGCAGTGAGCCGCTAGCGGGAGTCAACAATGAGCAGTTCTTC. Its protein is CASSEPLAGVNNEQFF.

The rearrangement uses TRBV23-1 and TRBJ2-2; 13 bases align to TRBD2. TRBV23-1 falls under the ORF class, with uncertain function. V gave up 0 bases and J gave up 0 bases; unmatched junction bases: 7. CDR3 size: 20 residues. This CDR3 reads CASSQSDRGLAGPNTGELFF. In DNA, the CDR3 is TGCGCCAGCAGTCAATCGGACAGGGGACTAGCGGGGCCGAACACCGGGGAGCTGTTTTTT.

This chain connects TRBV28 to TRBJ1-5; D is ambiguous. CDR3 length equals 14 residues. V lost 3 bases, J lost 11 bases, and 17 bases lay in between. CDR1 and CDR2 (germline): MDHEN, SYDVKM. The CDR3 is CASSFSWGARAQHF. The CDR3 DNA sequence: TGTGCCAGCAGTTTCAGCTGGGGAGCACGCGCCCAGCATTTT.

This clone turned up a few times. The chain links TRBV6-6 to TRBJ2-7; D possibly corresponds to TRBD2 (5 bases). With 2 bases removed from V and 2 bases from J, the gap between germline ends came to 16 bases. Germline CDR1 is MNHNY and CDR2 is SVGAGI (reference sequence). The CDR3 covers 16 residues. The CDR3 here is CASSYTASSNTYEQYF. The CDR3 bases are TGTGCCAGCAGTTACACCGCTAGCTCGAACACCTACGAGCAGTACTTC.

V gene TRBV16 combines with J gene TRBJ2-7; TRBD1 matches 7 bases. V was clipped by 1 base and J by 6 bases; unmatched bases: 18. The CDR3 runs to 18 residues. Germline values: CDR1 KGHSY, CDR2 FQNENV. The CDR3 DNA reads TGTGCCAGCAGCCAATTTTTTGCAGGGGGAGTGAAAACTAGCGAGCAGTACTTC. Residues: CASSQFFAGGVKTSEQYF.

This clone was counted a few times. This rearrangement joins TRBV6-1 to TRBJ2-2, with TRBD2 identical over 14 bases. The J segment lost 1 base and the V segment lost 3 bases, leaving 1 base of the junction unmatched. Germline CDR1 MNHNS, CDR2 SASEGT. The CDR3 totals 17 residues. The CDR3, as DNA: TGTGCCAGCAGTGACGGACTAGCGGGAGGGAACACCGGGGAGCTGTTTTTT. Translation: CASSDGLAGGNTGELFF.

The rearrangement links TRBV5-5 to TRBJ1-3; TRBD1 agrees at 8 bases. V lost 5 bases and J lost 3; bases outside the gene matches: 4. The germline CDR1 and CDR2 sequences are SGHKS and YYEKEE (reference sequence). The CDR3 totals 14 residues. The CDR3 nucleotides are TGTGCCAGCAGTTTCGACAGGGGTGGAAACACCATATATTTT. Amino acid sequence: CASSFDRGGNTIYF.

The rearrangement links TRBV5-1 to TRBJ2-7; possibly TRBD1 for D (6 bases). The CDR3 has 13 residues. With 4 bases removed from V and 4 bases from J, the gap between germline ends came to 12 bases. The germline V gene has CDR1 SGHRS and CDR2 YFSETQ. Here the CDR3 DNA reads TGCGCCAGCAGCCCAGGACAGCCTTACGAGCAGTACTTC. Translation: CASSPGQPYEQYF. Combining the CDR3 with reference TRBV5-1 and TRBJ2-7 gives the whole variable domain KAGVTQTPRYLIKTRGQQVTLSCSPISGHRSVSWYQQTPGQGLQFLFEYFSETQRNKGNFPGRFSGRQFSNSRSEMNVSTLELGDSALYLCASSPGQPYEQYFGPGTRLTVT.

CDR3 region: CATSRTGTGYTF. CDR3 sequence (DNA): TGTGCCACCAGCAGAACAGGGACCGGCTACACCTTC. This chain connects TRBV15 to TRBJ1-2; tentative D call: TRBD1 (6 bases). The CDR3 length is 12 residues. V dropped 2 bases and J dropped 8 bases, with 9 bases sitting between them. Germline CDR1 LNHNV, CDR2 YYDKDF (reference sequence).

The chain is built from TRBV27 and TRBJ2-1; 12 bases fit TRBD1. The CDR3 consists of 15 residues. V lost 6 bases, J lost 7 bases, and 7 bases stayed unmatched. CDR1 is MNHEY, CDR2 SMNVEV, per germline (reference sequence). CDR3 coding DNA: TGTGCCAGCAGCCGTGGGGGACAGGGGGCGAATGAGCAGTTCTTC. It encodes CASSRGGQGANEQFF.